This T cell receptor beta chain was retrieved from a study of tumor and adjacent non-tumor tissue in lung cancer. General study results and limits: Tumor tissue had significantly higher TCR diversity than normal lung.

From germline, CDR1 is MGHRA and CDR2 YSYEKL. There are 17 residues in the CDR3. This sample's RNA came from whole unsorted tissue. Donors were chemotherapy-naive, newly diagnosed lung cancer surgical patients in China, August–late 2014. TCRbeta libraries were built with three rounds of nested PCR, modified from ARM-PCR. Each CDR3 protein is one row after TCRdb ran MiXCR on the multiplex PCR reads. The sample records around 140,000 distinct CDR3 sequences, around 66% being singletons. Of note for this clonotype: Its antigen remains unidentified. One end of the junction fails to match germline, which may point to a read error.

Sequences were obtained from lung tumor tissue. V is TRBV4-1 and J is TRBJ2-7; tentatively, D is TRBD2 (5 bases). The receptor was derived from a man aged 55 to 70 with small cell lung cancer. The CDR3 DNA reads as TGCGCCAGCAGTCAAGAGGCTCCTGCTGGAGGTCCTTACGTGCAGTACTTC. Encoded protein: CASSQEAPAGGPYVQYF.